These T cell receptor beta chains were read from a single sample in a study of blood T cell repertoires in COVID-19. Produced via immunoSEQ multiplex PCR; TCRdb's table is partial and in-frame only. The data contain about 110,000 clones, over 70% of them seen just once; the ten biggest clones take up 5.5% to 8%. Source material: peripheral blood. The source of these receptors is a woman aged 50 to 65 with acute or convalescent COVID-19. Each CDR3 is given with its conserved first and last residue. Fields, in order: D gene, J gene, clone size, V gene, CDR3 protein, CDR3 DNA. D genes are given only for firm matches. Rows give clone size only sometimes, using once, few, many, or a class for an expanded clone.

>.|TRBJ2-7|.|TRBV6-5
CASSYDGGQSYEQYF
TGTGCCAGCAGTTACGACGGGGGACAGTCCTACGAGCAGTACTTC
>.|TRBJ2-5|few|TRBV11-1
CASSHVNRGQETQYF
TGTGCCAGCAGCCATGTAAACCGAGGCCAAGAGACCCAGTACTTC
>TRBD2|TRBJ2-1|.|TRBV11-1
CASSLGPRGEGEQFF
TGTGCCAGCAGCTTAGGTCCGCGGGGGGAAGGTGAGCAGTTCTTC
>.|TRBJ1-1|.|TRBV12-3/TRBV12-4
CASSLRENTEAFF
TGTGCCAGCAGTCTCAGGGAGAACACTGAAGCTTTCTTT
>.|TRBJ1-2|.|TRBV5-4
CASSLAGGQNYGYTF
TGTGCCAGCAGCTTGGCCGGGGGGCAAAACTATGGCTACACCTTC
>TRBD2|TRBJ2-7|few|TRBV5-4
CASSLDEAGLGYEQYF
TGTGCCAGCAGCTTGGATGAGGCGGGACTAGGCTACGAGCAGTACTTC
>TRBD1|TRBJ2-1|.|TRBV7-9
CASSRQGGDEQFF
TGTGCCAGCAGCCGACAGGGGGGCGATGAGCAGTTCTTC
>.|TRBJ2-6|.|TRBV7-2
CASSLGPYGVDFEANVLTF
TGTGCCAGCAGCTTAGGCCCCTACGGCGTTGACTTCGAGGCCAACGTCCTGACTTTC
>.|TRBJ2-3|.|TRBV9
CASSVLERTDTQYF
TGTGCCAGCAGCGTCCTCGAGCGCACAGATACGCAGTATTTT
>TRBD2|TRBJ2-3|few|TRBV2
CASRRTSGGYTDTQYF
TGTGCCAGCAGGCGCACTAGCGGGGGATACACAGATACGCAGTATTTT
>TRBD1|TRBJ2-4|few|TRBV18
CASSGVIPGQGDIQYF
TGTGCCAGCTCGGGAGTTATCCCGGGACAGGGGGACATTCAGTACTTC
>.|TRBJ1-1|.|TRBV9
CASSVGQANTEAFF
TGTGCCAGCAGCGTAGGTCAAGCTAACACTGAAGCTTTCTTT
>.|TRBJ2-5|.|TRBV12-5
CASAFQETQYF
TGTGCTAGTGCCTTCCAAGAGACCCAGTACTTC
>.|TRBJ1-2|.|TRBV18
CASSPEGYGYTF
TGTGCCAGCTCACCAGAGGGCTATGGCTACACCTTC
>.|TRBJ1-5|.|TRBV2
CASSEAWGVNQPQHF
TGTGCCAGCAGTGAAGCATGGGGGGTTAATCAGCCCCAGCATTTT
>TRBD2|TRBJ2-3|.|TRBV2
CASSPPLAGEPDTQYF
TGTGCCAGCAGTCCACCACTAGCGGGGGAACCAGATACGCAGTATTTT
>TRBD2|TRBJ2-1|.|TRBV18
CASSPTSGGRTYNEQFF
TGTGCCAGCTCGCCGACTAGCGGGGGGCGAACCTACAATGAGCAGTTCTTC
>.|TRBJ2-3|.|TRBV5-4
CASSHTEGGADTQYF
TGTGCCAGCAGCCATACTGAAGGGGGGGCAGATACGCAGTATTTT
>.|TRBJ1-3|.|TRBV9
CASSSASGAGNTIYF
TGTGCCAGCAGCTCGGCCTCCGGGGCTGGAAACACCATATATTTT
>TRBD1|TRBJ1-2|.|TRBV6-5
CASSGQARYGYTF
TGTGCCAGCAGCGGACAGGCCCGCTATGGCTACACCTTC
>TRBD1|TRBJ1-6|.|TRBV30
CAWSATTGRNSPLHF
TGTGCCTGGAGTGCTACGACAGGGCGTAATTCACCCCTCCACTTT
>.|TRBJ2-7|.|TRBV6-2/TRBV6-3
CASSYGGTDPKYEQYF
TGTGCCAGCAGTTACGGGGGGACCGACCCTAAATACGAGCAGTACTTC
>.|TRBJ1-4|.|TRBV5-8
CASSLGAVRLRGYNEKLFF
TGTGCCAGCAGCTTGGGGGCGGTCCGCCTACGGGGTTATAATGAAAAACTGTTTTTT
>.|TRBJ1-1|.|TRBV5-1
CASSFRQSSEAFF
TGCGCCAGCAGCTTCCGACAGAGCTCTGAAGCTTTCTTT
>.|TRBJ1-1|.|TRBV4-1
CASSYLGNTEAFF
TGCGCCAGCAGCTACCTAGGGAACACTGAAGCTTTCTTT
>.|TRBJ1-2|few|TRBV24-1
CATSLGADGYTF
TGTGCCACCAGTCTTGGGGCTGATGGCTACACCTTC
>.|TRBJ2-2|.|TRBV5-8
CASSLWGPGITGELFF
TGTGCCAGCAGCTTGTGGGGGCCCGGGATTACCGGGGAGCTGTTTTTT
>.|TRBJ1-3|.|TRBV18
CASSPGPRNTIYF
TGTGCCAGCTCACCAGGCCCTCGAAACACCATATATTTT
>.|TRBJ2-2|.|TRBV11-1
CASSLGIGLNTGELFF
TGTGCCAGCAGCTTAGGTATAGGACTGAACACCGGGGAGCTGTTTTTT
>.|TRBJ1-2|.|TRBV6-5
CASSYSTGGGGYTF
TGTGCCAGCAGTTATTCGACCGGGGGTGGGGGCTACACCTTC
>.|TRBJ1-4|.|TRBV14
CASSQEISRKLFF
TGTGCCAGCAGCCAAGAGATTTCCCGGAAACTGTTTTTT
>.|TRBJ1-2|.|TRBV4-2
CASSQDTGLYGYTF
TGTGCCAGCAGCCAAGATACAGGCCTCTATGGCTACACCTTC
>TRBD1|TRBJ1-6|once|TRBV2
CASRQGVGSPLHF
TGTGCCAGCAGACAGGGGGTAGGTTCACCCCTCCACTTT
>.|TRBJ2-3|.|TRBV9
CASSPPGQTSTDTQYF
TGTGCCAGCAGCCCCCCCGGACAGACAAGCACAGATACGCAGTATTTT
>.|TRBJ1-5|.|TRBV19
CASRSRSNQPQHF
TGTGCCAGTAGATCTCGGAGCAATCAGCCCCAGCATTTT
>TRBD1|TRBJ1-1|.|TRBV11-2
CASSLTGGNTEAFF
TGTGCCAGCAGCTTGACAGGGGGGAACACTGAAGCTTTCTTT
>TRBD1|TRBJ1-2|.|TRBV10-3
CAISPLRTGPNYGYTF
TGTGCCATCAGCCCCTTGAGGACAGGGCCAAACTATGGCTACACCTTC
>.|TRBJ1-2|.|TRBV4-1
CASSQDSGQTYGYTF
TGCGCCAGCAGCCAAGATTCCGGACAGACCTATGGCTACACCTTC
>.|TRBJ1-6|.|TRBV6-5
CASSLSFAGSPLHF
TGTGCCAGCTCCCTTAGTTTCGCAGGTTCACCCCTCCACTTT
>.|TRBJ1-5|few|TRBV6-6
CASSLTGLATQHF
TGTGCCAGCAGTCTGACGGGTCTCGCGACCCAGCATTTT
>.|TRBJ1-1|once|TRBV7-3
CASSSRGGNTEAFF
TGTGCCAGCAGCTCCCGAGGGGGGAACACTGAAGCTTTCTTT
>TRBD1|TRBJ1-4|.|TRBV2
CASSGDRAWGEKLFF
TGTGCCAGCAGTGGAGACAGGGCTTGGGGTGAAAAACTGTTTTTT
>.|TRBJ1-1|.|TRBV18
CASSPTRSYTEAFF
TGTGCCAGCTCACCAACTAGGAGTTACACTGAAGCTTTCTTT
>TRBD1|TRBJ1-1|.|TRBV14
CASSQIRQGAPAFF
TGTGCCAGCAGCCAGATTAGACAGGGGGCTCCAGCTTTCTTT
>.|TRBJ2-2|.|TRBV15
CATSRFAGASDTGELFF
TGTGCCACCAGCAGATTCGCGGGGGCTTCGGACACCGGGGAGCTGTTTTTT
>.|TRBJ1-1|once|TRBV4-2
CASSQGGSGAGSYLTNTEAFF
TGTGCCAGCAGCCAAGGAGGCTCAGGAGCCGGGAGTTACCTTACGAACACTGAAGCTTTCTTT
>TRBD1|TRBJ1-4|.|TRBV30
CASGPGGEKLFF
TGTGCTTCCGGGCCAGGGGGGGAAAAACTGTTTTTT
>.|TRBJ2-3|few|TRBV5-4
CATRPGSTDTQYF
TGTGCCACGCGACCGGGTAGCACAGATACGCAGTATTTT
>TRBD1|TRBJ1-1|.|TRBV5-1
CASSGGGQVIMNTEAFF
TGCGCCAGCAGCGGCGGGGGACAGGTAATCATGAACACTGAAGCTTTCTTT
>TRBD2|TRBJ2-2|.|TRBV19
CASSLPGGGNTGELFF
TGTGCCAGTAGTCTACCGGGAGGGGGGAACACCGGGGAGCTGTTTTTT